The 15 T cell receptor beta chains presented below share a single source sample, sequenced in a study of cytomegalovirus exposure and HLA in healthy donors. Both 60 Vbeta primers and 13 Jbeta primers went into the PCR. Method: immunoSEQ multiplex PCR; TCRdb's copy keeps in-frame clones and lacks some. The sample contains about 170,000 clones, approximately 86% of which appear only once. Sequencing was carried out using PBMCs. The source is a male donor in good health and CMV-seronegative.

This clone was recorded a few times. This chain links TRBV5-1 with TRBJ2-1; 10 positions match TRBD2. Germline values: CDR1 SGHRS, CDR2 YFSETQ. V trimming: 0 bases; J trimming: 3 bases; junction bases outside the gene matches: 0. CDR3 length equals 15 residues. The CDR3 bases are TGCGCCAGCAGCTTGGTAGCGGGGGGCTACAATGAGCAGTTCTTC. Protein: CASSLVAGGYNEQFF. Supplemented by reference TRBV5-1 and TRBJ2-1, the full variable domain reads KAGVTQTPRYLIKTRGQQVTLSCSPISGHRSVSWYQQTPGQGLQFLFEYFSETQRNKGNFPGRFSGRQFSNSRSEMNVSTLELGDSALYLCASSLVAGGYNEQFFGPGTRLTVL.

Note on this clone: Germline and junction disagree at one end, which may indicate a read error. This chain connects TRBV11-3 to TRBJ1-1, with TRBD1 identical over 8 bases. This CDR3 has 13 residues. Germline loops: CDR1 SGHNT, CDR2 YENEEA. Here the CDR3 DNA reads TGTGCCAGCAGCCGACAGGGGAACAGTGAAGCTTTCTTT. Residues: CASSRQGNSEAFF.

This chain joins TRBV18 and TRBJ2-1; D not resolved. The CDR3 covers 13 residues. CDR1 is KGHSH and CDR2 is LQKENI in the germline V gene. Trimming shortened V by 5 bases and J by 10 bases, and 15 bases separated the two germline ends. The CDR3 DNA reads as TGTGCCAGCTCAGCCTCGTTTAGCTTAGAGCAGTTCTTC. Its protein product is CASSASFSLEQFF.

About this clone: Mismatch with germline at one junction end may stem from a read error. This chain uses TRBV28 with TRBJ1-1; TRBD1 matches at 8 bases. Germline-derived CDR1 and CDR2 are MDHEN and SYDVKM. The CDR3 covers 13 residues. The CDR3 loop is CASSDRGRPEALF. Here the CDR3 DNA reads TGTGCCAGCAGTGACAGGGGACGGCCTGAAGCTCTCTTT.

This rearrangement joins TRBV4-2 to TRBJ2-5; TRBD2 aligns across 10 bases. V lost 1 base and J lost 3; bases outside the gene matches: 11. The length of the CDR3 is 18 residues. Germline loops: CDR1 LGHNA, CDR2 YNFKEQ. The CDR3 is CASSQGPSGTSAEETQYF. CDR3 nucleotides: TGTGCCAGCAGCCAAGGGCCCTCCGGGACTAGCGCCGAAGAGACCCAGTACTTC.

In its sample, this clone was seen a few times. The V gene is TRBV13, the J gene TRBJ2-5; the match to TRBD1 covers 7 bases. J gave up 6 bases and V 5 bases, and 9 bases lay outside the gene matches. CDR1 and CDR2 (germline): PRHDT, FYEKMQ (reference sequence). This CDR3 is 14 amino acids long. The CDR3 sequence is CASSPQGRVKTQYF. DNA of the CDR3: TGTGCCAGCAGCCCACAGGGGCGGGTGAAGACCCAGTACTTC.

On this clone: No conserved phenylalanine or tryptophan ends this CDR3, so it is likely a read error. No DNA is shown, since the ends of the CDR3 on it are uncertain; the CDR3 is the one TCRdb lists. The chain carries TRBV5-6 and TRBJ1-2. The CDR3 is 14 residues long, counting both termini. Germline CDR1 and CDR2: SGHDT and YYEEEE. This CDR3 reads CASSLGGGDLSLSV.

The rearrangement links TRBV9 to TRBJ2-3; TRBD2 aligns across 11 bases. CDR3 length: 16 amino acids. Germline V gene lookup returns CDR1 SGDLS and CDR2 YYNGEE. After removal of 3 bases from V and 6 bases from J, the junction contained 9 bases not matched to a gene. The CDR3: CASSGGTSGGWDTQYF. The CDR3 DNA sequence: TGTGCCAGCAGCGGTGGGACTAGCGGTGGGTGGGATACGCAGTATTTT.

The chain combines TRBV28 with TRBJ2-7; D call uncertain. Germline V gene lookup returns CDR1 MDHEN and CDR2 SYDVKM. The CDR3 has 13 residues. V was shortened by 3 bases and J by 3 bases, with 9 bases between the two germline ends. The CDR3 spells CASSFSLVYEQYF. The CDR3 DNA reads as TGTGCCAGCAGTTTCAGTCTGGTCTACGAGCAGTACTTC.

The chain couples TRBV29-1 to TRBJ1-2; tentatively, D is TRBD1 (5 bases). Germline V gene sequence: CDR1 SQVTM, CDR2 ANQGSEA. V gave up 4 bases and J gave up 4 bases, with 19 bases separating them. This CDR3 has 15 amino acids. The CDR3 nucleotides are TGCAGCGTTGTCAAGAGAGAGTGGGGGGTCTATGGCTACACCTTC. It specifies CSVVKREWGVYGYTF.

V gene TRBV6-1 combines with J gene TRBJ1-6; no clear D gene. Trimming pared 1 base from V and 9 bases from J, leaving 4 bases between. The germline gives CDR1 MNHNS, CDR2 SASEGT. The CDR3 consists of 12 residues. The CDR3 loop reads CASSEGRSPLHF. The CDR3 DNA is TGTGCCAGCAGTGAAGGTCGTTCACCCCTCCACTTT.

This chain connects TRBV6-6 to TRBJ2-7; 8 nucleotides match TRBD1. With V trimmed by 7 bases and J by 5 bases, 7 bases remained unmatched. CDR3 size: 13 residues. Germline V lookup: CDR1 MNHNY, CDR2 SVGAGI (reference sequence). CDR3 in amino acids: CASTFTGGNEQYF. As DNA, the CDR3 is TGTGCCAGCACCTTTACAGGGGGGAACGAGCAGTACTTC.

The chain couples TRBV7-9 to TRBJ1-2; D unresolved. Germline V CDR1 and CDR2: SEHNR, FQNEAQ (reference sequence). Trimming took 0 bases from V and 0 from J, leaving 11 bases between them. The CDR3 is 16 residues long. CDR3 amino acids: CASSLAETVSNYGYTF. CDR3 nucleotide sequence: TGTGCCAGCAGCTTAGCCGAAACAGTATCTAACTATGGCTACACCTTC. The whole variable domain, filled in from reference TRBV7-9 and TRBJ1-2, reads DTGVSQNPRHKITKRGQNVTFRCDPISEHNRLYWYRQTLGQGPEFLTYFQNEAQLEKSRLLSDRFSAERPKGSFSTLEIQRTEQGDSAMYLCASSLAETVSNYGYTFGSGTRLTVV.

The gene calls are TRBV9 and TRBJ1-1; a possible D gene is TRBD1 (5 bases). The length of the CDR3 is 16 residues. In germline, CDR1 is SGDLS, CDR2 YYNGEE. Between the trimmed V and J ends, which lost 0 bases and 3 bases, there was a span of 15 bases. Here the CDR3 DNA reads TGTGCCAGCAGCGTAGATCTCAGGGAAGGGTACACTGAAGCTTTCTTT. Translation gives CASSVDLREGYTEAFF. Supplemented by reference TRBV9 and TRBJ1-1, the full variable domain reads DSGVTQTPKHLITATGQRVTLRCSPRSGDLSVYWYQQSLDQGLQFLIQYYNGEERAKGNILERFSAQQFPDLHSELNLSSLELGDSALYFCASSVDLREGYTEAFFGQGTRLTVV.

A single count supports this clone. The genes are TRBV5-1 and TRBJ2-1; 14 bases agree with TRBD2. The germline CDR1 and CDR2 sequences are SGHRS and YFSETQ. CDR3 size: 17 residues. Trimming at V came to 6 bases and at J to 8 bases, leaving 13 bases not matched to a gene. CDR3 DNA sequence: TGCGCCAGCACGACACCGACGGGACTAGCGGGAGCGGATGAGCAGTTCTTC. As protein: CASTTPTGLAGADEQFF.